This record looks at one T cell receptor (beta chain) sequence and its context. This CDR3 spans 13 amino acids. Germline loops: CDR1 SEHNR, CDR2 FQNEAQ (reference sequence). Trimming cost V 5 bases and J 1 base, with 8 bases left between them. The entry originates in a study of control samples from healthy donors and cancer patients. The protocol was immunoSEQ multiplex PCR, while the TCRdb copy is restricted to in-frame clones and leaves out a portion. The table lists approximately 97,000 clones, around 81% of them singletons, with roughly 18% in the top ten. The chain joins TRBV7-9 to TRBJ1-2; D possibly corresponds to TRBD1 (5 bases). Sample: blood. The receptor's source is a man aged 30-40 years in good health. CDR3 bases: TGTGCCAGCAGCCGCAGGGATAACTATGGCTACACCTTC. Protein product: CASSRRDNYGYTF.